These 32 T cell receptor beta chains share one sample of origin, sequenced in a study of shared clonotypes between healthy human individuals. The repertoire was sequenced with immunoSEQ multiplex PCR; TCRdb's copy has only in-frame clones and lacks some. The sample shows a few million clones, more than 80% of them seen only once. The sample taken for sequencing was naive CD4+ T cells from PBMCs. Described subset: CD45RA+ positively selected. These receptors all stem from a man aged 18 to 35 in good health. Some clones in this sample may be carry-over from other donors' samples.

The chain uses TRBV2 and TRBJ2-5; 8 bases agree with TRBD1. Per germline, CDR1 SNHLY and CDR2 FYNNEI. V shed 0 bases and J 7 bases; nucleotides not matched to a gene: 7. The CDR3 covers 15 residues. The CDR3 DNA reads as TGTGCCAGCAGTGAAGCCAGGGGGCGGGTGGGGACCCAGTACTTC. This codes for CASSEARGRVGTQYF.

The rearrangement uses TRBV27 and TRBJ2-5, with 10 bases fitting TRBD2. This CDR3 contains 14 residues. V was pared by 8 bases and J by 1 base, with 4 bases of the junction left unmatched. Germline CDR1 reads MNHEY; CDR2 reads SMNVEV (reference sequence). The CDR3 DNA is TGTGCCAGCCAGGGACTAGCGAGCCAAGAGACCCAGTACTTC. Translated: CASQGLASQETQYF.

This chain links TRBV11-1 with TRBJ1-1; D remains ambiguous. Between the trimmed V and J ends, which lost 2 bases and 6 bases, there was a span of 13 bases. Germline CDR1 reads SGHAT; CDR2 reads FQDESV (reference sequence). This CDR3 region has 14 residues. CDR3 region: CASSLSILGSEAFF. The CDR3 DNA sequence: TGTGCCAGCAGCTTATCGATTCTCGGGTCTGAAGCTTTCTTT.

The chain couples TRBV5-1 to TRBJ2-3; D not certain. The germline gives CDR1 SGHRS, CDR2 YFSETQ. There are 16 residues in the CDR3. Trimming cost V 3 bases and J 2 bases, with 16 bases left between them. CDR3 sequence (DNA): TGCGCCAGCAGCTCTGGGCGCGTGGCTAACACAGATACGCAGTATTTT. Translation: CASSSGRVANTDTQYF. The full variable domain, rest sourced from reference TRBV5-1 and TRBJ2-3, is KAGVTQTPRYLIKTRGQQVTLSCSPISGHRSVSWYQQTPGQGLQFLFEYFSETQRNKGNFPGRFSGRQFSNSRSEMNVSTLELGDSALYLCASSSGRVANTDTQYFGPGTRLTVL.

J is TRBJ1-5 and V is TRBV19; 7 bases line up with TRBD1. The ends lost 5 bases at V and 1 base at J; junction bases unmatched: 8. The CDR3 has 16 residues. Germline lookup yields CDR1 LNHDA and CDR2 SQIVND (reference sequence). For the CDR3, the DNA is TGTGCCAGTAGTGCAGTACAGGGGTTCAGCAATCAGCCCCAGCATTTT. Its translation: CASSAVQGFSNQPQHF. Full variable domain (remainder filled in from reference TRBV19 and TRBJ1-5): DGGITQSPKYLFRKEGQNVTLSCEQNLNHDAMYWYRQDPGQGLRLIYYSQIVNDFQKGDIAEGYSVSREKKESFPLTVTSAQKNPTAFYLCASSAVQGFSNQPQHFGDGTRLSIL.

V and J are TRBV10-2 and TRBJ2-7; TRBD1 agrees at 7 bases. The CDR3 covers 12 residues. The J segment lost 3 bases and the V segment lost 9 bases, leaving 5 bases of the junction unmatched. The germline CDR1 and CDR2 sequences are WSHSY and SAAADI. CDR3 coding DNA: TGCGCCAGTCGGGACAGAGACTACGAGCAGTACTTC. Encoded protein: CASRDRDYEQYF.

The chain is built from TRBV30 and TRBJ2-3, with D tentatively TRBD1 (5 bases). This CDR3 is built from 14 residues. Germline CDR1 GTSNPN, CDR2 SVGIG (reference sequence). V dropped 2 bases and J dropped 3 bases, with 12 bases sitting between them. The CDR3 bases are TGTGCCTGGAGTTGGGCGGCAGGGACAGATACGCAGTATTTT. This encodes CAWSWAAGTDTQYF.

The chain carries TRBV5-6 and TRBJ2-1; the match to TRBD1 covers 8 bases. The ends lost 4 bases at V and 2 bases at J; junction bases unmatched: 2. Germline V CDR1 and CDR2: SGHDT, YYEEEE. This CDR3 spans 14 amino acids. The CDR3 DNA follows: TGTGCCAGCAGCCGGGACAGGCCCTACAATGAGCAGTTCTTC. Its translation: CASSRDRPYNEQFF.

Regarding this clone: The sample carries other DNA sequences with the same CDR3. The chain employs TRBV2 and TRBJ1-5; D gene unclear. The germline gives CDR1 SNHLY, CDR2 FYNNEI. V lost 8 bases, J lost 0 bases, and 8 bases lay in between. The CDR3 has 13 residues. CDR3 nucleotide sequence: TGTGCCAGCCGGACGGATAGCAATCAGCCCCAGCATTTT. This encodes CASRTDSNQPQHF.

The V call is TRBV4-1, the J call TRBJ2-3; 8 positions agree with TRBD2. V lost 4 bases, J lost 6 bases, and 12 bases stayed unmatched. Germline assignment: CDR1 MGHRA and CDR2 YSYEKL. CDR3 length: 16 amino acids. The CDR3 region has the DNA TGCGCCAGCAGCCCCGCCCCGGGAGGGTCAGGTGATACGCAGTATTTT. Translated: CASSPAPGGSGDTQYF.

V usage is TRBV19 and J usage is TRBJ1-3; D is unclear. CDR1 and CDR2 from the germline V gene are LNHDA and SQIVND (reference sequence). V was trimmed by 7 bases and J by 0 bases, leaving 13 bases between them. This CDR3 comprises 15 residues. DNA of the CDR3: TGTGCCAGTACCCAACACGCATTCTCTGGAAACACCATATATTTT. This gives the protein CASTQHAFSGNTIYF.

CDR3 sequence (DNA): TGTGCCAGCAGCCTCCGACAGGGGGCCTACGAGCAGTACTTC. It codes for CASSLRQGAYEQYF. This chain joins TRBV28 and TRBJ2-7; 9 bases map to TRBD1. There are 14 residues in the CDR3. V dropped 6 bases and J dropped 2; count of bases not matched to a gene: 5. Germline values: CDR1 MDHEN, CDR2 SYDVKM.

This sequence joins TRBV7-2 and TRBJ1-1; D is unclear. The CDR3 is 16 residues long. From germline, CDR1 is SGHTA and CDR2 FQGNSA. V lost 2 bases, J lost 0 bases, and 13 bases lay in between. CDR3 protein: CASSLRFDAMNTEAFF. CDR3 sequence (DNA): TGTGCCAGCAGCTTAAGGTTCGACGCCATGAACACTGAAGCTTTCTTT.

This clone was picked up one time. This sequence joins TRBV5-1 and TRBJ2-5; 13 nucleotides align to TRBD2. V lost 0 bases and J lost 3; bases outside the gene matches: 5. This CDR3 spans 17 amino acids. Germline V gene sequence: CDR1 SGHRS, CDR2 YFSETQ. DNA of the CDR3: TGCGCCAGCAGCTTGGGGAAGGGACTAGCGGGAAAAGAGACCCAGTACTTC. Encoded protein: CASSLGKGLAGKETQYF. The full variable domain, its missing parts supplied by reference TRBV5-1 and TRBJ2-5, is KAGVTQTPRYLIKTRGQQVTLSCSPISGHRSVSWYQQTPGQGLQFLFEYFSETQRNKGNFPGRFSGRQFSNSRSEMNVSTLELGDSALYLCASSLGKGLAGKETQYFGPGTRLLVL.

This clone is a singleton in its sample. The chain combines TRBV9 with TRBJ1-2; 7 positions agree with TRBD1. V was pared by 0 bases and J by 2 bases, with 4 bases of the junction left unmatched. Germline CDR1 SGDLS, CDR2 YYNGEE. This CDR3 has 15 residues. CDR3 sequence (DNA): TGTGCCAGCAGCGTAGGTCCAGGGGGGAACTATGGCTACACCTTC. It encodes CASSVGPGGNYGYTF.

This chain connects TRBV7-8 to TRBJ1-2; TRBD1 is a possible D gene (5 bases). The CDR3 extends over 14 amino acids. Germline CDR1 is SGHVS and CDR2 is FQNEAQ. V shed 5 bases and J shed 1 base, with 11 bases lying between them. The CDR3 loop reads CASSQTVINYGYTF. The CDR3 region has the DNA TGTGCCAGCAGCCAGACAGTTATTAACTATGGCTACACCTTC. Full variable domain (missing parts from reference TRBV7-8 and TRBJ1-2): GAGVSQSPRYKVAKRGQDVALRCDPISGHVSLFWYQQALGQGPEFLTYFQNEAQLDKSGLPSDRFFAERPEGSVSTLKIQRTQQEDSAVYLCASSQTVINYGYTFGSGTRLTVV.

This clone appeared once. The V and J genes are TRBV6-5 and TRBJ2-3; D uncertain. Germline lookup yields CDR1 MNHEY and CDR2 SVGAGI. This CDR3 region has 16 residues. Trimming left V 2 bases short and J 0 bases short, with 12 bases between. CDR3 sequence: CASSYVPTRSTDTQYF. The DNA of the CDR3 is TGTGCCAGCAGTTACGTTCCGACAAGAAGCACAGATACGCAGTATTTT.

For this clone: The same CDR3 can be traced to other DNA sequences in this sample. This rearrangement joins TRBV29-1 to TRBJ2-7; 7 bases map to TRBD1. Trimming at V came to 4 bases and at J to 3 bases, leaving 3 bases not matched to a gene. The CDR3 totals 12 residues. CDR1 and CDR2 (germline): SQVTM, ANQGSEA. In DNA form, the CDR3 reads TGCAGCGTTGTGGCAGGGGGCTACGAGCAGTACTTC. It translates to CSVVAGGYEQYF.

This clone was observed a single time. The chain recombines TRBV29-1 with TRBJ2-1, with no clear D. The CDR3 spans 13 residues. Germline CDR1 and CDR2: SQVTM and ANQGSEA. The V end lost 6 bases, the J end lost 2 bases, and 11 bases lay between the germline ends. The CDR3 loop reads CSVAGSTYNEQFF. The DNA of the CDR3 is TGCAGCGTCGCAGGCTCTACCTACAATGAGCAGTTCTTC.

J is TRBJ2-1 and V is TRBV7-9, with D hard to call. CDR3 length: 13 residues. The germline gives CDR1 SEHNR, CDR2 FQNEAQ (reference sequence). Trimming removed 5 bases at V and 6 bases at J, with 11 bases between. For the CDR3, the DNA is TGTGCCAGCAGCCTTTCACCGGGCAATGAGCAGTTCTTC. This translates into CASSLSPGNEQFF.

The chain uses TRBV18 and TRBJ2-7, with TRBD2 matching over 8 bases. Germline CDR1 reads KGHSH; CDR2 reads LQKENI. J was trimmed by 3 bases and V by 6 bases; bases with no gene match: 7. CDR3 size: 14 residues. The CDR3 sequence: CASSTGGAYYEQYF. CDR3 nucleotide sequence: TGTGCCAGCTCTACGGGGGGGGCCTACTACGAGCAGTACTTC.

The rearrangement links TRBV14 to TRBJ2-1; the match to TRBD2 covers 10 bases. This CDR3 has 15 residues. The germline gives CDR1 SGHDN, CDR2 FVKESK. V lost 4 bases and J lost 4; bases outside the gene matches: 4. CDR3 DNA sequence: TGTGCCAGCAGCCTCGGACTAGCGGTATACAATGAGCAGTTCTTC. Amino acids: CASSLGLAVYNEQFF.

The chain has TRBV28 and TRBJ1-5, with D possibly TRBD1 on 5 matching bases. Trimming removed 5 bases at V and 3 bases at J, with 26 bases between. CDR3 length: 19 residues. The germline CDR1 and CDR2 sequences are MDHEN and SYDVKM. The CDR3 DNA follows: TGTGCCAGCAGTAATCGACCCCCAGCACAGGCTTTTTTCAATCAGCCCCAGCATTTT. Protein: CASSNRPPAQAFFNQPQHF.

This clone was seen once. The chain recombines TRBV5-1 with TRBJ1-1; the D is unclear. The V gene lost 0 bases and the J gene lost 5 bases, with 14 bases spanning the gap. Germline V gene lookup returns CDR1 SGHRS and CDR2 YFSETQ. The CDR3 contains 15 residues. This chain's CDR3 is CASSLVAAPGTEAFF. The CDR3 DNA sequence: TGCGCCAGCAGCTTGGTGGCGGCCCCGGGGACTGAAGCTTTCTTT. Based on the CDR3 plus reference TRBV5-1 and TRBJ1-1, the full variable domain is KAGVTQTPRYLIKTRGQQVTLSCSPISGHRSVSWYQQTPGQGLQFLFEYFSETQRNKGNFPGRFSGRQFSNSRSEMNVSTLELGDSALYLCASSLVAAPGTEAFFGQGTRLTVV.

V and J are TRBV4-3 and TRBJ2-2, with 11 bases aligning to TRBD2. Germline CDR1 and CDR2: LGHNA and YSLEER. This CDR3 comprises 19 residues. J was trimmed by 4 bases and V by 0 bases; bases with no gene match: 10. The CDR3 bases are TGCGCCAGCAGCCAAGATCCACAACTAGCGGGAGAAAGCACCGGGGAGCTGTTTTTT. It specifies CASSQDPQLAGESTGELFF.

In nucleotides, the CDR3 is TGTGCCAGTAGTATAGTCGCTCGGGGAGAAGGCTATGGCTACACCTTC. Translation: CASSIVARGEGYGYTF. The chain has TRBV19 and TRBJ1-2; D remains ambiguous. The length of the CDR3 is 16 residues. Germline CDR1 and CDR2: LNHDA and SQIVND (reference sequence). V lost 1 base to trimming and J lost 4 bases, with 16 bases between them.

The gene calls are TRBV19 and TRBJ2-3; weak D call: TRBD2 (6 bases). CDR1 and CDR2 from the germline V gene are LNHDA and SQIVND (reference sequence). Trimming cost V 4 bases and J 5 bases, with 16 bases left between them. CDR3 length equals 15 residues. CDR3 in DNA: TGTGCCAGTAGTACCTTGGGACTGGGGGGAGATACGCAGTATTTT. It is translated as CASSTLGLGGDTQYF.

CDR3: CASSESAGEDYYGYTF. As DNA, the CDR3 is TGTGCCAGCAGTGAGTCGGCAGGGGAGGATTACTATGGCTACACCTTC. V and J are TRBV6-4 and TRBJ1-2, with D perhaps matching TRBD1 (6 bases). Trimming cost V 3 bases and J 3 bases, with 17 bases left between them. This CDR3 is built from 16 residues. Germline V gives CDR1 MRHNA, CDR2 SNTAGT.

This chain uses TRBV6-1 with TRBJ2-3; D is perhaps TRBD1 (6 bases). V was clipped by 3 bases and J by 2 bases, with 12 bases between them. Germline CDR1 is MNHNS and CDR2 is SASEGT. This CDR3 has 15 residues. CDR3 sequence reads: CASSDWAGATDTQYF. The CDR3 DNA follows: TGTGCCAGCAGTGACTGGGCAGGGGCCACAGATACGCAGTATTTT.

J is TRBJ1-1 and V is TRBV7-6; no firm D call. The germline CDR1 and CDR2 sequences are SGHVS and FNYEAQ. Trimming cost V 1 base and J 6 bases, with 9 bases left between them. The CDR3 is 13 amino acids. The CDR3 region is CASSLDPSSEAFF. DNA of the CDR3: TGTGCCAGCAGCTTAGACCCGAGCTCTGAAGCTTTCTTT.

The rearrangement joins TRBV19 to TRBJ2-1, with D tentatively TRBD1 (5 bases). The CDR3 runs 15 residues. CDR1 and CDR2 from the germline V gene are LNHDA and SQIVND (reference sequence). V lost 0 bases to trimming and J lost 6 bases, with 12 bases between them. The CDR3 loop is CASSIEGQGGNEQFF. The CDR3 bases are TGTGCCAGTAGTATAGAAGGGCAGGGTGGCAATGAGCAGTTCTTC.

This clone is a singleton in its sample. This sequence joins TRBV5-1 and TRBJ1-1, with a possible D match to TRBD1 (5 bases). V lost 4 bases and J 0 bases, leaving 7 bases between the germline ends. The germline gives CDR1 SGHRS, CDR2 YFSETQ. The CDR3 covers 13 residues. DNA of the CDR3: TGCGCCAGCAGCAGGGACGTGAACACTGAAGCTTTCTTT. Translated, it gives CASSRDVNTEAFF.